What follows are 31 T cell receptor beta chains derived from one specimen sequenced in a study of cytomegalovirus exposure and HLA in healthy donors. Only in-frame clones appear in the TCRdb table, and some are missing; sequencing was by immunoSEQ multiplex PCR. Here the sample spans around 200,000 clones, roughly four fifths being singletons. Sequenced sample: PBMCs. These receptors were collected from a young woman in good health and CMV-seropositive.

This clone was counted ten times or more. The rearrangement links TRBV6-6 to TRBJ1-4, with D uncertain. Germline V CDR1 and CDR2: MNHNY, SVGAGI (reference sequence). The CDR3 contains 16 residues. Trimming took 6 bases from V and 3 from J, leaving 17 bases between them. The DNA for the CDR3 is TGTGCCAGCAGCCAGCCTTTAGTCGAGGCTAATGAAAAACTGTTTTTT. It is translated as CASSQPLVEANEKLFF.

The chain joins TRBV4-3 to TRBJ2-5; TRBD2 agrees at 11 bases. V lost 3 bases and J lost 4; bases outside the gene matches: 7. In germline, CDR1 is LGHNA, CDR2 YSLEER. This CDR3 has 16 residues. CDR3 loop: CASSHVSGGARETQYF. The DNA of the CDR3 is TGCGCCAGCAGCCATGTTAGCGGGGGGGCCCGAGAGACCCAGTACTTC.

The V gene is TRBV27, the J gene TRBJ2-7; 11 bases map to TRBD2. In germline, CDR1 is MNHEY, CDR2 SMNVEV (reference sequence). V lost 0 bases to trimming and J lost 2 bases; unmatched junction nucleotides: 0. The CDR3 loop spans 15 amino acids. CDR3 residues: CASSLSLAGAYEQYF. DNA for the CDR3: TGTGCCAGCAGTTTATCACTAGCGGGGGCCTACGAGCAGTACTTC.

The count of this clone is one. The rearrangement uses TRBV6-1 and TRBJ1-2, with TRBD1 matching over 7 bases. With V trimmed by 4 bases and J by 2 bases, 7 bases remained unmatched. Germline CDR1 and CDR2: MNHNS and SASEGT. CDR3 size: 15 residues. CDR3 residues: CASSGLGTANYGYTF. For the CDR3, the DNA is TGTGCCAGCAGTGGGTTAGGGACAGCAAACTATGGCTACACCTTC.

This clone was observed a handful of times. The gene calls are TRBV25-1 and TRBJ1-6; D is undetermined. From germline, CDR1 is MGHDK and CDR2 SYGVNS. The CDR3 loop spans 12 amino acids. The V gene lost 6 bases and the J gene lost 7 bases, with 7 bases spanning the gap. The CDR3 nucleotides read TGTGCCAGCAGCTCGGGGAATTCACCCCTCCACTTT. Translation gives CASSSGNSPLHF.

The chain couples TRBV29-1 to TRBJ2-1; D is perhaps TRBD2 (5 bases). Trimming shortened V by 2 bases and J by 1 base, and 9 bases separated the two germline ends. The CDR3 runs 14 residues. CDR1 is SQVTM and CDR2 is ANQGSEA in the germline V gene. CDR3 sequence: CSVERRLSYNEQFF. Here the CDR3 DNA reads TGCAGCGTTGAAAGGAGACTATCCTACAATGAGCAGTTCTTC.

The rearrangement links TRBV2 to TRBJ1-6, with a possible D match to TRBD1 (5 bases). CDR1 is SNHLY and CDR2 is FYNNEI in the germline V gene. V shed 4 bases and J shed 2 bases, with 18 bases lying between them. This CDR3 region has 18 residues. The CDR3 DNA reads TGTGCCAGCAGTGGGGCTGCGCTGACAGTCCCCTATAATTCACCCCTCCACTTT. It yields the protein CASSGAALTVPYNSPLHF.

This clone showed up many times. The chain recombines TRBV6-5 with TRBJ1-1, with 8 nucleotides matching TRBD1. Germline trimming cut 7 bases from V and 5 bases from J; bases unmatched to any gene: 12. CDR1 and CDR2 from the germline V gene are MNHEY and SVGAGI. CDR3 size: 15 residues. CDR3 sequence reads: CASTRDRTVGTEAFF. The CDR3 region has the DNA TGTGCCAGCACCCGGGACAGGACAGTGGGGACTGAAGCTTTCTTT.

Only one count was recorded for this clone. The chain recombines TRBV2 with TRBJ2-1; 10 bases align to TRBD2. This CDR3 has 16 amino acids. Germline lookup yields CDR1 SNHLY and CDR2 FYNNEI. Trimming cost V 2 bases and J 7 bases; bases outside gene matches: 8. As DNA, the CDR3 is TGTGCCAGCAGTGAATTAACTAGCGGGGCCCGTAATGAGCAGTTCTTC. It codes for CASSELTSGARNEQFF. The full variable domain, with the rest looked up from reference TRBV2 and TRBJ2-1, is EPEVTQTPSHQVTQMGQEVILRCVPISNHLYFYWYRQILGQKVEFLVSFYNNEISEKSEIFDDQFSVERPDGSNFTLKIRSTKLEDSAMYFCASSELTSGARNEQFFGPGTRLTVL.

This clone has a handful of counts. The J gene is TRBJ1-6, the V gene TRBV28; D is possibly TRBD1 (5 bases). The V gene lost 3 bases and the J gene lost 3 bases, with 9 bases spanning the gap. This CDR3 is 15 amino acids long. From germline, CDR1 is MDHEN and CDR2 SYDVKM. This chain's CDR3 is CASSFRGNYNSPLHF. In DNA, the CDR3 is TGTGCCAGCAGTTTTCGGGGGAACTATAATTCACCCCTCCACTTT. Full variable domain (remainder filled in from reference TRBV28 and TRBJ1-6): DVKVTQSSRYLVKRTGEKVFLECVQDMDHENMFWYRQDPGLGLRLIYFSYDVKMKEKGDIPEGYSVSREKKERFSLILESASTNQTSMYLCASSFRGNYNSPLHFGNGTRLTVT.

This rearrangement joins TRBV28 to TRBJ2-1, with a weak D call TRBD1 (5 bases). The germline V gene has CDR1 MDHEN and CDR2 SYDVKM. This CDR3 region has 13 residues. V lost 3 bases and J lost 8, with 11 bases in between. CDR3 region: CASSLSGSDEQFF. For the CDR3, the DNA is TGTGCCAGCAGTTTGTCAGGGTCGGATGAGCAGTTCTTC.

This rearrangement joins TRBV2 to TRBJ2-7; TRBD1 is a possible D gene (6 bases). The CDR3 has 14 residues. The germline V gene has CDR1 SNHLY and CDR2 FYNNEI. V lost 5 bases and J lost 2, with 13 bases in between. The CDR3 DNA follows: TGTGCCAGCAGTCGGGACACAAGACCCTACGAGCAGTACTTC. Protein sequence: CASSRDTRPYEQYF.

The V and J genes are TRBV4-2 and TRBJ2-1; 7 bases match TRBD1. This CDR3 has 13 residues. Germline V gene lookup returns CDR1 LGHNA and CDR2 YNFKEQ. V trimming: 4 bases; J trimming: 8 bases; junction bases outside the gene matches: 5. The CDR3: CASSRQGWHEQFF. The DNA for the CDR3 is TGTGCCAGCAGCCGACAGGGTTGGCATGAGCAGTTCTTC.

The genes are TRBV27 and TRBJ2-3; 11 bases are a match to TRBD2. There are 16 residues in the CDR3. Trimming at V came to 3 bases and at J to 1 base, leaving 3 bases not matched to a gene. Germline CDR1 MNHEY, CDR2 SMNVEV (reference sequence). In nucleotides, the CDR3 is TGTGCCAGCAGTTTTCTACTAGCGGGGGGCACAGATACGCAGTATTTT. Translating gives CASSFLLAGGTDTQYF.

In this sample, this clone turned up once. The V gene is TRBV2, the J gene TRBJ2-3, with 12 bases aligning to TRBD2. Trimming at V came to 6 bases and at J to 0 bases, leaving 10 bases not matched to a gene. Germline V gives CDR1 SNHLY, CDR2 FYNNEI. This CDR3 is built from 18 residues. CDR3 amino acids: CASRVELAGGTSTDTQYF. DNA of the CDR3: TGTGCCAGCAGAGTAGAACTAGCGGGGGGTACTAGCACAGATACGCAGTATTTT.

The V and J genes are TRBV6-9 and TRBJ2-5, with D possibly matching TRBD2 (7 bases). CDR1 and CDR2 from the germline V gene are MNHGY and SVAAGI. V gave up 7 bases and J gave up 3 bases, with 18 bases separating them. This CDR3 is built from 15 residues. The CDR3 loop is CASTPLGGTKETQYF. The CDR3 DNA follows: TGTGCCAGCACTCCTTTGGGGGGGACAAAAGAGACCCAGTACTTC.

The chain employs TRBV7-9 and TRBJ1-1, with D possibly being TRBD1 (5 bases). Germline V gives CDR1 SEHNR, CDR2 FQNEAQ (reference sequence). The CDR3 is 12 amino acids. The V gene lost 8 bases and the J gene lost 5 bases, with 12 bases spanning the gap. This CDR3 is CASGGEETEAFF. The CDR3 DNA sequence: TGTGCCAGCGGGGGGGAAGAGACTGAAGCTTTCTTT.

Remarks on this clone: At the DNA level, this CDR3 is encoded by other sequences in the same sample as well. This chain links TRBV6-1 with TRBJ2-3; D remains unclear. Between the trimmed V and J ends, which lost 6 bases and 6 bases, there was a span of 4 bases. Germline CDR1 reads MNHNS; CDR2 reads SASEGT. The CDR3 is 10 residues long. The CDR3 region has the DNA TGTGCCAGCAGATCGGATACGCAGTATTTT. Protein product: CASRSDTQYF.

The chain combines TRBV27 with TRBJ2-1, with 8 bases lining up with TRBD2. Germline trimming cut 6 bases from V and 5 bases from J; bases unmatched to any gene: 6. Looked up from germline, CDR1 is MNHEY and CDR2 is SMNVEV (reference sequence). The CDR3 has 14 residues. In DNA form, the CDR3 reads TGTGCCAGCAGAACCAGCGGGGGCCACAATGAGCAGTTCTTC. Protein product: CASRTSGGHNEQFF.

CDR3 bases: TGTGCCAGCCTAGCGGGGGGTCTCGAGACCCAGTACTTC. Its protein product is CASLAGGLETQYF. V usage is TRBV7-9 and J usage is TRBJ2-5, with TRBD2 identical over 11 bases. CDR3 size: 13 residues. Germline assignment: CDR1 SEHNR and CDR2 FQNEAQ (reference sequence). The V and J ends lost 8 bases and 5 bases, in that order; junction bases with no gene match: 4.

This clone was recorded many times. CDR3 loop: CASSLRGGNEKLFF. DNA of the CDR3: TGTGCCAGCAGTTTACGGGGGGGGAATGAAAAACTGTTTTTT. The V and J genes are TRBV6-5 and TRBJ1-4, with D maybe TRBD1 (5 bases). CDR3 length: 14 residues. CDR1 is MNHEY and CDR2 is SVGAGI in the germline V gene. Trimming left V 4 bases short and J 5 bases short, with 11 bases between.

The V call is TRBV9, the J call TRBJ1-1; D possibly corresponds to TRBD1 (6 bases). With 2 bases removed from V and 2 bases from J, the gap between germline ends came to 10 bases. This CDR3 has 14 amino acids. Germline assignment: CDR1 SGDLS and CDR2 YYNGEE. This CDR3 reads CASSVGGSNTEAFF. CDR3 nucleotide sequence: TGTGCCAGCAGCGTTGGGGGCAGCAACACTGAAGCTTTCTTT.

The chain links TRBV11-2 to TRBJ2-1, with TRBD2 as a possible D gene (7 bases). Between the trimmed V and J ends, which lost 1 base and 3 bases, there was a span of 10 bases. CDR1 is SGHAT, CDR2 FQNNGV, per germline. CDR3 length: 15 residues. CDR3 nucleotide sequence: TGTGCCAGCAGCTTAGGGCGGGGGCGCTACAATGAGCAGTTCTTC. It specifies CASSLGRGRYNEQFF.

The chain joins TRBV19 to TRBJ1-5, with a weak D call TRBD1 (5 bases). Germline loops: CDR1 LNHDA, CDR2 SQIVND (reference sequence). The CDR3 is made up of 16 amino acids. Trimming took 4 bases from V and 2 from J, leaving 15 bases between them. Here the CDR3 DNA reads TGTGCCAGTAGTAGGCAGGGAGGATCGGGCAATCAGCCCCAGCATTTT. Translation: CASSRQGGSGNQPQHF.

CDR3 loop: CASSASGVKAFF. In nucleotides, the CDR3 is TGTGCCAGCAGCGCATCAGGGGTCAAGGCTTTCTTT. This rearrangement joins TRBV5-6 to TRBJ1-1, with D perhaps TRBD1 (6 bases). Germline CDR1 SGHDT, CDR2 YYEEEE. The V gene lost 4 bases and the J gene lost 11 bases, with 15 bases spanning the gap. The CDR3 consists of 12 residues.

V and J are TRBV6-4 and TRBJ2-1, with D possibly being TRBD1 (5 bases). The V end was cut by 0 bases, the J end by 6 bases, with 9 bases between. Looked up from germline, CDR1 is MRHNA and CDR2 is SNTAGT. This CDR3 has 14 amino acids. The CDR3 is CASSDSIQANEQFF. The CDR3 nucleotides read TGTGCCAGCAGTGACTCCATACAGGCCAATGAGCAGTTCTTC.

The chain links TRBV7-3 to TRBJ2-7; 8 nucleotides match TRBD1. From germline, CDR1 is SGHTA and CDR2 FQGTGA. J was trimmed by 0 bases and V by 5 bases; bases with no gene match: 6. CDR3 length: 15 amino acids. CDR3 loop: CASSPGGPLSYEQYF. The CDR3 DNA reads as TGTGCCAGCAGCCCAGGGGGCCCCCTCTCCTACGAGCAGTACTTC.

The chain has TRBV7-6 and TRBJ1-5; possible D gene TRBD1, 5 bases. Germline CDR1 reads SGHVS; CDR2 reads FNYEAQ. The CDR3 is made up of 18 amino acids. Trimming pared 1 base from V and 5 bases from J, leaving 21 bases between. The CDR3 region has the DNA TGTGCCAGCAGCTTAGTGGACGGCAGTCCAGCGGGGGATCAGCCCCAGCATTTT. It specifies CASSLVDGSPAGDQPQHF.

This clone occurred once. J is TRBJ2-2 and V is TRBV5-4, with D maybe TRBD1 (5 bases). Trimming pared 1 base from V and 2 bases from J, leaving 6 bases between. The CDR3 sequence is 14 residues long. Looked up from germline, CDR1 is SGHNT and CDR2 is YYREEE (reference sequence). CDR3 nucleotides: TGTGCCAGCAGCTTGACAGGAAACACCGGGGAGCTGTTTTTT. Translating gives CASSLTGNTGELFF. Based on the CDR3 plus reference TRBV5-4 and TRBJ2-2, the full variable domain is ETGVTQSPTHLIKTRGQQVTLRCSSQSGHNTVSWYQQALGQGPQFIFQYYREEENGRGNFPPRFSGLQFPNYSSELNVNALELDDSALYLCASSLTGNTGELFFGEGSRLTVL.

This chain joins TRBV6-1 and TRBJ1-2, with D possibly being TRBD1 (6 bases). Trimming removed 6 bases from V and 6 bases from J, with 11 bases in between. Germline V gene lookup returns CDR1 MNHNS and CDR2 SASEGT. The CDR3 extends over 12 amino acids. CDR3 sequence reads: CASRHREHGYTF. DNA for the CDR3: TGTGCCAGCAGGCACAGGGAGCATGGCTACACCTTC.

CDR3 sequence (DNA): TGCGCCAGCAGCATCGGGACAGGGAACAATCAGCCCCAGCATTTT. As protein: CASSIGTGNNQPQHF. The rearrangement joins TRBV5-1 to TRBJ1-5, with 9 nucleotides matching TRBD1. The CDR3 totals 15 residues. The J segment lost 3 bases and the V segment lost 4 bases, leaving 5 bases of the junction unmatched. Germline CDR1 and CDR2: SGHRS and YFSETQ. The whole variable domain, remainder taken from reference TRBV5-1 and TRBJ1-5, is KAGVTQTPRYLIKTRGQQVTLSCSPISGHRSVSWYQQTPGQGLQFLFEYFSETQRNKGNFPGRFSGRQFSNSRSEMNVSTLELGDSALYLCASSIGTGNNQPQHFGDGTRLSIL.